Below, 20 T cell receptor beta chains from the same sample are listed, as sequenced in a study of blood T cell repertoires in COVID-19. Assay used: immunoSEQ multiplex PCR; TCRdb lists only in-frame clones, some missing. This table has 200,000 to 300,000 clones, about 87% appearing once. The material sequenced was peripheral blood. All receptors derive from a human donor in a cohort sampled during active COVID-19.

The chain carries TRBV2 and TRBJ1-2; D not certain. Germline CDR1 SNHLY, CDR2 FYNNEI. With 6 bases removed from V and 6 bases from J, the gap between germline ends came to 17 bases. The CDR3 has 14 residues. The CDR3 reads CASRNPLQFDGYTF. In DNA, the CDR3 is TGTGCCAGCAGAAATCCCCTACAGTTCGATGGCTACACCTTC. The whole variable domain, remainder taken from reference TRBV2 and TRBJ1-2, is EPEVTQTPSHQVTQMGQEVILRCVPISNHLYFYWYRQILGQKVEFLVSFYNNEISEKSEIFDDQFSVERPDGSNFTLKIRSTKLEDSAMYFCASRNPLQFDGYTFGSGTRLTVV.

This clone showed up just once. The chain has TRBV6-8 and TRBJ1-5; 9 bases are a match to TRBD1. This CDR3 is 15 amino acids long. Trimming cost V 6 bases and J 6 bases; bases outside gene matches: 9. Germline CDR1 is MNHGY and CDR2 is SAAAGT. This CDR3 reads CASRRGQGRSQPQHF. CDR3 in DNA: TGTGCCAGCAGGCGGGGACAGGGAAGGAGTCAGCCCCAGCATTTT.

This chain uses TRBV15 with TRBJ2-3; TRBD2 agrees at 7 bases. V shed 0 bases and J 2 bases; nucleotides not matched to a gene: 8. CDR1 is LNHNV, CDR2 YYDKDF, per germline (reference sequence). The CDR3 is 17 residues long. The CDR3 DNA reads TGTGCCACCAGCAGAGATCTCAGCGGGACTACCACAGATACGCAGTATTTT. Translation: CATSRDLSGTTTDTQYF.

This clone came up a few times. The rearrangement joins TRBV2 to TRBJ2-7; maybe TRBD2 (6 bases). Germline assignment: CDR1 SNHLY and CDR2 FYNNEI. The CDR3 covers 14 residues. Trimming shortened V by 4 bases and J by 2 bases, and 12 bases separated the two germline ends. This chain's CDR3 is CASSVGLAPYEQYF. The CDR3 DNA follows: TGTGCCAGCAGTGTCGGGCTAGCGCCCTACGAGCAGTACTTC.

This CDR3 is CASIQQGDGYTF. The CDR3 DNA reads TGTGCCAGCATTCAACAAGGGGATGGCTACACCTTC. V is TRBV28 and J is TRBJ1-2, with D possibly TRBD1 on 5 matching bases. CDR3 length equals 12 residues. V gave up 7 bases and J gave up 6 bases, with 12 bases separating them. Germline V gene sequence: CDR1 MDHEN, CDR2 SYDVKM.

The genes are TRBV25-1 and TRBJ1-2; 10 nucleotides match TRBD1. The CDR3 sequence is 13 residues long. Germline V CDR1 and CDR2: MGHDK, SYGVNS. The junction had 2 bases not matched to a gene; V was cut back by 3 bases and J by 7 bases. CDR3 sequence (DNA): TGTGCCAGCAGTGATTGGGACAGGGGTGGCTACACCTTC. Protein sequence: CASSDWDRGGYTF.

V is TRBV5-4 and J is TRBJ1-4, with D perhaps TRBD1 (6 bases). With 0 bases removed from V and 6 bases from J, the gap between germline ends came to 9 bases. CDR1 is SGHNT, CDR2 YYREEE, per germline (reference sequence). The CDR3 is 14 amino acids. The DNA for the CDR3 is TGTGCCAGCAGCTTGGCACAGGGAGATGAAAAACTGTTTTTT. Translated: CASSLAQGDEKLFF. Combining the CDR3 with reference TRBV5-4 and TRBJ1-4 gives the whole variable domain ETGVTQSPTHLIKTRGQQVTLRCSSQSGHNTVSWYQQALGQGPQFIFQYYREEENGRGNFPPRFSGLQFPNYSSELNVNALELDDSALYLCASSLAQGDEKLFFGSGTQLSVL.

This chain connects TRBV7-8 to TRBJ2-7, with D perhaps matching TRBD2 (5 bases). Germline CDR1 SGHVS, CDR2 FQNEAQ. Trimming pared 5 bases from V and 2 bases from J, leaving 16 bases between. The CDR3 extends over 15 amino acids. DNA of the CDR3: TGTGCCAGCAGCCGGAACATGGCGGGCCCCTACGAGCAGTACTTC. This encodes CASSRNMAGPYEQYF.

The chain links TRBV11-2 to TRBJ2-7; D is ambiguous. Looked up from germline, CDR1 is SGHAT and CDR2 is FQNNGV. There are 13 residues in the CDR3. Trimming removed 2 bases at V and 5 bases at J, with 10 bases between. The CDR3 sequence is CASSLSRSHEQYF. As DNA, the CDR3 is TGTGCCAGCAGCTTATCAAGAAGCCACGAGCAGTACTTC.

V is TRBV7-2 and J is TRBJ1-6; TRBD1 might be the D (5 bases). V was clipped by 1 base and J by 10 bases, with 11 bases between them. The CDR3 covers 14 residues. Germline values: CDR1 SGHTA, CDR2 FQGNSA. Here the CDR3 DNA reads TGTGCCAGCAGCTTAGGTGGGGGAGGGTCACCCCTCCACTTT. It codes for CASSLGGGGSPLHF.

This chain joins TRBV7-8 and TRBJ2-7; the D gene is possibly TRBD1 (6 bases). Germline V gives CDR1 SGHVS, CDR2 FQNEAQ. The length of the CDR3 is 12 residues. The germline V and J ends were trimmed by 5 bases and 4 bases, with 9 bases remaining between them. The CDR3 DNA reads as TGTGCCAGCAGCCCAGGACAGTACGAGCAGTACTTC. Protein sequence: CASSPGQYEQYF.

This sequence joins TRBV28 and TRBJ2-5; D remains unclear. This CDR3 contains 15 residues. Germline V gene sequence: CDR1 MDHEN, CDR2 SYDVKM. V was clipped by 5 bases and J by 1 base, with 14 bases between them. Here the CDR3 DNA reads TGTGCCAGCAGTCCTGAACGAGTCCTCCAAGAGACCCAGTACTTC. Protein sequence: CASSPERVLQETQYF.

V and J are TRBV28 and TRBJ1-3; D gene uncertain. CDR3 size: 14 residues. The V gene lost 4 bases and the J gene lost 4 bases, with 11 bases spanning the gap. Germline CDR1 is MDHEN and CDR2 is SYDVKM. CDR3 DNA: TGTGCCAGCAGTTCTGACTCACTCGGAAACACCATATATTTT. Its translation: CASSSDSLGNTIYF.

This rearrangement joins TRBV7-2 to TRBJ2-1; D gene uncertain. Trimming removed 4 bases from V and 4 bases from J, with 17 bases in between. This CDR3 region has 16 residues. Germline CDR1 SGHTA, CDR2 FQGNSA. The CDR3 coding sequence is TGTGCCAGCAGCTCACAACGCCGACGGCGGTACAATGAGCAGTTCTTC. Translating gives CASSSQRRRRYNEQFF.

The gene calls are TRBV4-1 and TRBJ2-7, with 9 nucleotides matching TRBD2. Trimming took 8 bases from V and 2 from J; bases not matched to a gene: 13. The length of the CDR3 is 16 residues. In germline, CDR1 is MGHRA, CDR2 YSYEKL. The CDR3 sequence is CASHQTGLAPTYEQYF. The CDR3 coding sequence is TGCGCCAGCCACCAAACAGGACTAGCGCCGACCTACGAGCAGTACTTC.

This sequence joins TRBV4-3 and TRBJ2-1; 9 nucleotides match TRBD2. The CDR3 runs 16 residues. With V trimmed by 0 bases and J by 8 bases, 8 bases remained unmatched. The germline V gene has CDR1 LGHNA and CDR2 YSLEER. In DNA form, the CDR3 reads TGCGCCAGCAGCCAAGATCGGCGGGGGGGCGTCTATGAGCAGTTCTTC. This encodes CASSQDRRGGVYEQFF.

The CDR3 DNA sequence: TGTGCCAGCAGCCCTAGGGGGACTAACTATGGCTACACCTTC. Protein product: CASSPRGTNYGYTF. The chain uses TRBV3-1 (or the pseudogene TRBV3-2) and TRBJ1-2, with a tentative D call TRBD1 (6 bases). CDR1 and CDR2 (germline): LGHDT, YNNKEL (reference sequence). CDR3 size: 14 residues. Trimming shortened V by 4 bases and J by 0 bases, and 9 bases separated the two germline ends.

This sequence joins TRBV5-6 and TRBJ1-2; the D gene is possibly TRBD1 (5 bases). The germline CDR1 and CDR2 sequences are SGHDT and YYEEEE. The CDR3 has 15 amino acids. V dropped 4 bases and J dropped 0 bases, with 13 bases sitting between them. CDR3 DNA sequence: TGTGCCAGCAGCCCTCGACAGCCATCTAACTATGGCTACACCTTC. This encodes CASSPRQPSNYGYTF.

The chain uses TRBV10-3 and TRBJ2-1; 8 positions agree with TRBD2. The CDR3 runs 16 residues. The V gene end was trimmed by 6 bases and the J gene end by 8 bases; junction bases not matched to a gene: 15. In germline, CDR1 is ENHRY, CDR2 SYGVKD. This CDR3 is CAIRDGRAGDMDEQFF. The CDR3 DNA is TGTGCCATCAGGGACGGGAGGGCCGGGGACATGGATGAGCAGTTCTTC.

V gene TRBV25-1 combines with J gene TRBJ1-6; D is unclear. The germline CDR1 and CDR2 sequences are MGHDK and SYGVNS. Trimming removed 5 bases at V and 3 bases at J, with 14 bases between. The CDR3 covers 16 residues. The chain's CDR3 is CASSLFSEGYNSPLHF. The CDR3 DNA follows: TGTGCCAGCAGTTTGTTTAGCGAGGGCTATAATTCACCCCTCCACTTT.